Below, one T cell receptor beta chain is given with its context. Its specificity is unknown. The data are from a study of shared clonotypes between healthy human individuals. Study-wide points: The represented genetic and exposure-history diversity was limited by the small number of donors.

Assay used: immunoSEQ multiplex PCR; TCRdb lists only in-frame clones, some missing. Of about 1.1 million clones in the sample, approximately 78% are singletons; the top ten hold 0.6% to 0.7%. The V end was cut by 5 bases, the J end by 6 bases, with 11 bases between. There are 12 residues in the CDR3. The germline CDR1 and CDR2 sequences are MDHEN and SYDVKM. This sequence originates from a man younger than 35 in good health. Some clones in this sample may be carry-over from other donors' samples. J is TRBJ2-7 and V is TRBV28; weak D call: TRBD2 (5 bases). The sequenced sample consisted of memory CD4+ T cells from PBMCs. The subset was: CD45RA-negative fraction. The CDR3 protein is CASSEGFGEQYF. Written as DNA, the CDR3 is TGTGCCAGCAGTGAGGGATTCGGCGAGCAGTACTTC. The whole variable domain, remainder taken from reference TRBV28 and TRBJ2-7, is DVKVTQSSRYLVKRTGEKVFLECVQDMDHENMFWYRQDPGLGLRLIYFSYDVKMKEKGDIPEGYSVSREKKERFSLILESASTNQTSMYLCASSEGFGEQYFGPGTRLTVT.